Each of the 31 T cell receptor beta chains below was sequenced from the same sample in a study of siplizumab effects on memory and regulatory T cells. TCRdb keeps only in-frame clones here, not all; method: immunoSEQ multiplex PCR. The table lists some 100,000 clones, under 95% of them singletons. Material: Tregs sorted from blood. These receptors were taken from a human donor in good health.

V gene TRBV18 combines with J gene TRBJ2-3, with 12 positions matching TRBD2. CDR1 is KGHSH, CDR2 LQKENI, per germline. The CDR3 length is 16 residues. Trimming at V came to 3 bases and at J to 0 bases, leaving 1 base not matched to a gene. CDR3 coding DNA: TGTGCCAGCTCACCGACTAGCGGGAGTAGCACAGATACGCAGTATTTT. As protein: CASSPTSGSSTDTQYF.

The chain uses TRBV20-1 and TRBJ2-7; tentative D call: TRBD2 (5 bases). The CDR3 runs 11 residues. Between the trimmed V and J ends, which lost 7 bases and 4 bases, there was a span of 11 bases. Germline CDR1 DFQATT, CDR2 SNEGSKA (reference sequence). CDR3 DNA: TGCAGTGGAGAGCGGAAATACGAGCAGTACTTC. Translated: CSGERKYEQYF.

This clone was seen only once. This sequence joins TRBV4-2 and TRBJ2-1; 7 bases are a match to TRBD2. This CDR3 has 15 residues. Germline V gives CDR1 LGHNA, CDR2 YNFKEQ. V was pared by 4 bases and J by 1 base, with 4 bases of the junction left unmatched. The DNA for the CDR3 is TGTGCCAGCAGCCTTGGGGGGGATTCCTACAATGAGCAGTTCTTC. This translates into CASSLGGDSYNEQFF.

This chain uses TRBV6-1 with TRBJ1-1; the match to TRBD1 covers 7 bases. From germline, CDR1 is MNHNS and CDR2 SASEGT. The CDR3 runs 14 residues. The J segment lost 1 base and the V segment lost 6 bases, leaving 5 bases of the junction unmatched. In DNA, the CDR3 is TGTGCCAGCAGGCGGCGACAGGGGAACACTGAAGCTTTCTTT. Translated: CASRRRQGNTEAFF.

The rearrangement links TRBV5-5 to TRBJ2-1; tentatively, D is TRBD2 (5 bases). Trimming shortened V by 4 bases and J by 4 bases, and 18 bases separated the two germline ends. The CDR3 is made up of 16 amino acids. Germline CDR1 reads SGHKS; CDR2 reads YYEKEE (reference sequence). The CDR3 DNA is TGTGCCAGCAGCCGACTTACTGGGAGAAATTACAATGAGCAGTTCTTC. It codes for CASSRLTGRNYNEQFF.

This chain joins TRBV6-5 and TRBJ2-7; unclear D gene. The germline CDR1 and CDR2 sequences are MNHEY and SVGAGI. Between the trimmed V and J ends, which lost 0 bases and 8 bases, there was a span of 11 bases. This CDR3 is 13 amino acids long. The chain's CDR3 is CASSYSTVWKQYF. For the CDR3, the DNA is TGTGCCAGCAGTTACTCGACGGTGTGGAAGCAGTACTTC.

The rearrangement joins TRBV15 to TRBJ2-3, with D possibly matching TRBD1 (5 bases). Deletions cut 8 bases from V and 0 bases from J, with 15 bases between. The CDR3 is 15 amino acids. Germline lookup yields CDR1 LNHNV and CDR2 YYDKDF (reference sequence). The CDR3 is CATHPGIFSTDTQYF. CDR3 coding DNA: TGTGCCACCCATCCAGGGATATTTAGCACAGATACGCAGTATTTT. Combining the CDR3 with reference TRBV15 and TRBJ2-3 gives the whole variable domain DAMVIQNPRYQVTQFGKPVTLSCSQTLNHNVMYWYQQKSSQAPKLLFHYYDKDFNNEADTPDNFQSRRPNTSFCFLDIRSPGLGDTAMYLCATHPGIFSTDTQYFGPGTRLTVL.

This chain links TRBV6-5 with TRBJ1-2; D is unresolved. The CDR3 is made up of 15 amino acids. Trimming removed 5 bases from V and 1 base from J, with 14 bases in between. From germline, CDR1 is MNHEY and CDR2 SVGAGI. CDR3 coding DNA: TGTGCCAGCAGTGGGGAGGAGAGATTTAACTATGGCTACACCTTC. This translates into CASSGEERFNYGYTF.

The genes are TRBV6-5 and TRBJ2-7; possibly TRBD2 for D (5 bases). The CDR3 totals 14 residues. CDR1 and CDR2 (germline): MNHEY, SVGAGI. The V and J ends lost 2 bases and 3 bases respectively, with 11 bases between them. In DNA form, the CDR3 reads TGTGCCAGCAGTTACCGGGGTTTGTTCTACGAGCAGTACTTC. It codes for CASSYRGLFYEQYF.

This chain uses TRBV29-1 with TRBJ1-2; D possibly corresponds to TRBD1 (6 bases). The V end lost 3 bases, the J end lost 8 bases, and 16 bases lay between the germline ends. Looked up from germline, CDR1 is SQVTM and CDR2 is ANQGSEA. CDR3 length equals 13 residues. This CDR3 reads CSVESDRARGYTF. The CDR3 nucleotides read TGCAGCGTTGAGTCGGACAGAGCTCGAGGCTACACCTTC.

This clone was counted a single time. The CDR3, as DNA: TGTGCCAGCAGCTTAGGCCGCATGCGGGAGGGCCTAAATGAGCAGTTCTTC. This gives the protein CASSLGRMREGLNEQFF. The J gene is TRBJ2-1, the V gene TRBV7-9, with TRBD2 matching 9 bases. The germline gives CDR1 SEHNR, CDR2 FQNEAQ (reference sequence). V was clipped by 1 base and J by 7 bases; unmatched bases: 11. The CDR3 totals 17 residues. Full variable domain (rest looked up from reference TRBV7-9 and TRBJ2-1): DTGVSQNPRHKITKRGQNVTFRCDPISEHNRLYWYRQTLGQGPEFLTYFQNEAQLEKSRLLSDRFSAERPKGSFSTLEIQRTEQGDSAMYLCASSLGRMREGLNEQFFGPGTRLTVL.

The chain joins TRBV28 to TRBJ1-2; no clear D gene. Trimming shortened V by 8 bases and J by 4 bases, and 20 bases separated the two germline ends. Germline V gene data show CDR1 as MDHEN and CDR2 as SYDVKM. The CDR3 is made up of 15 amino acids. CDR3 sequence reads: CASVPISAGGYGYTF. CDR3 sequence (DNA): TGTGCCAGCGTTCCGATTAGTGCGGGAGGCTATGGCTACACCTTC.

The rearrangement joins TRBV7-9 to TRBJ1-2; D is perhaps TRBD1 (5 bases). CDR1 SEHNR and CDR2 FQNEAQ come from the germline V gene (reference sequence). V was clipped by 6 bases and J by 4 bases, with 12 bases between them. This CDR3 spans 13 amino acids. The CDR3 DNA reads TGTGCCAGCAGTGGGGGAGGGCCCTATGGCTACACCTTC. Translated, it gives CASSGGGPYGYTF.

The chain is built from TRBV6-5 and TRBJ2-5; a possible D gene is TRBD2 (6 bases). V was trimmed by 8 bases and J by 4 bases, leaving 20 bases between them. Per the germline V gene, CDR1 is MNHEY and CDR2 is SVGAGI. The CDR3 totals 15 residues. CDR3 bases: TGTGCCAGCCGTCGTACATGGGGACTTGTAGAGACCCAGTACTTC. Translated, it gives CASRRTWGLVETQYF.

As for this clone: At one boundary the junction diverges from the germline segment, which might be a read error. The V and J genes are TRBV29-1 and TRBJ1-1; D remains unclear. This CDR3 region has 11 residues. CDR1 SQVTM and CDR2 ANQGSEA come from the germline V gene. CDR3 loop: CSVEGYTEAFF. The DNA for the CDR3 is TGCAGCGTCGAAGGTTACACTGAAGCTTTCTTT.

V usage is TRBV5-1 and J usage is TRBJ2-2; D is uncertain. There are 13 residues in the CDR3. In germline, CDR1 is SGHRS, CDR2 YFSETQ. With 5 bases removed from V and 0 bases from J, the gap between germline ends came to 5 bases. The CDR3 DNA is TGCGCCAGCAGTGGGCCGAACACCGGGGAGCTGTTTTTT. Translated, it gives CASSGPNTGELFF.

The chain recombines TRBV6-1 with TRBJ2-7; D is uncertain. The length of the CDR3 is 13 residues. V lost 4 bases and J 3 bases, leaving 10 bases between the germline ends. Germline CDR1 and CDR2: MNHNS and SASEGT. This chain's CDR3 is CASSVRWGYEQYF. For the CDR3, the DNA is TGTGCCAGCAGTGTGAGATGGGGCTACGAGCAGTACTTC.

The chain is built from TRBV25-1 and TRBJ2-2; 10 nucleotides agree with TRBD2. V lost 4 bases and J lost 6; bases outside the gene matches: 11. Germline lookup yields CDR1 MGHDK and CDR2 SYGVNS. The length of the CDR3 is 17 residues. The CDR3 DNA reads TGTGCCAGCAGTGGCCACCCTAGCGGGAGTGAGCCCGGGGAGCTGTTTTTT. This translates into CASSGHPSGSEPGELFF.

J is TRBJ2-1 and V is TRBV4-1; D remains unclear. Germline CDR1 and CDR2: MGHRA and YSYEKL. V was shortened by 1 base and J by 13 bases, with 17 bases between the two germline ends. The length of the CDR3 is 14 residues. CDR3 sequence: CASSQASFRAAQFF. The CDR3 DNA sequence: TGCGCCAGCAGCCAAGCTTCCTTTAGAGCAGCCCAGTTCTTC.

The chain employs TRBV18 and TRBJ2-5; TRBD1 agrees at 8 bases. V dropped 4 bases and J dropped 3; count of bases not matched to a gene: 10. The CDR3 is made up of 16 amino acids. The germline CDR1 and CDR2 sequences are KGHSH and LQKENI. CDR3 protein: CASSQPRDRLKETQYF. CDR3 DNA: TGTGCCAGCTCACAGCCGAGGGACAGGTTAAAAGAGACCCAGTACTTC.

The rearrangement joins TRBV5-1 to TRBJ2-2; no clear D gene. The V gene lost 3 bases and the J gene lost 4 bases, with 4 bases spanning the gap. The CDR3 sequence is 12 residues long. Germline CDR1 SGHRS, CDR2 YFSETQ. The CDR3 DNA follows: TGCGCCAGCAGCTCGTTCACCGGGGAGCTGTTTTTT. Amino acids: CASSSFTGELFF.

V is TRBV19 and J is TRBJ2-2, with D unclear. The CDR3 spans 13 residues. The germline gives CDR1 LNHDA, CDR2 SQIVND (reference sequence). V lost 1 base and J 10 bases, leaving 10 bases between the germline ends. The CDR3, as DNA: TGTGCCAGTAGTATAGCCAGGCCAGCGGAGCTGTTTTTT. Protein product: CASSIARPAELFF.

This clone was picked up a small number of times. The chain uses TRBV19 and TRBJ1-6; D is possibly TRBD1 (6 bases). Germline CDR1 is LNHDA and CDR2 is SQIVND (reference sequence). V lost 6 bases and J lost 10, with 16 bases in between. This CDR3 is 14 amino acids long. This CDR3 reads CASRPPQGRSPLHF. The CDR3 DNA is TGTGCCAGTAGGCCTCCCCAGGGGCGGTCACCCCTCCACTTT.

The chain combines TRBV4-1 with TRBJ2-5; D may match TRBD1 or TRBD2 (5 bases each). From germline, CDR1 is MGHRA and CDR2 YSYEKL. The CDR3 consists of 15 residues. V was trimmed by 1 base and J by 7 bases, leaving 16 bases between them. The CDR3 nucleotides read TGCGCCAGCAGCCAAGGATGGTACGGGGCCGGGACCCAGTACTTC. Translation: CASSQGWYGAGTQYF.

The chain joins TRBV29-1 to TRBJ2-1, with TRBD1 matching 8 bases. The V and J ends lost 6 bases and 7 bases, in that order; junction bases with no gene match: 8. The CDR3 spans 13 residues. CDR1 and CDR2 from the germline V gene are SQVTM and ANQGSEA. CDR3: CSVDRVFGNEQFF. CDR3 DNA sequence: TGCAGCGTGGACAGGGTTTTCGGGAATGAGCAGTTCTTC.

CDR3 DNA sequence: TGTGCTAGTGGTTTGGTAGCTGGGTACAATGAGCAGTTCTTC. As protein: CASGLVAGYNEQFF. The gene calls are TRBV12-5 and TRBJ2-1; D not resolved. The CDR3 runs 14 residues. Germline-derived CDR1 and CDR2 are LGHNT and FRNRAP. V was shortened by 0 bases and J by 4 bases, with 7 bases between the two germline ends.

The chain joins TRBV28 to TRBJ2-3, with 8 bases that match TRBD2. CDR1 is MDHEN, CDR2 SYDVKM, per germline. This CDR3 region has 15 residues. J lost 2 bases, V lost 4 bases, and 5 bases had no gene match. The CDR3, as DNA: TGTGCCAGCAGTTCCCTACTAGCGGTCACAGATACGCAGTATTTT. Amino acids: CASSSLLAVTDTQYF.

The chain links TRBV4-1 to TRBJ1-6; TRBD1 agrees at 9 bases. The CDR3 extends over 19 amino acids. V lost 2 bases, J lost 7 bases, and 15 bases stayed unmatched. From germline, CDR1 is MGHRA and CDR2 YSYEKL. As DNA, the CDR3 is TGCGCCAGCAGCCAATCAGCCGGGGACAGGGTCCTTGGCAATTCACCCCTCCACTTT. Its translation: CASSQSAGDRVLGNSPLHF.

This clone was seen once. The V and J genes are TRBV7-9 and TRBJ2-5, with 16 positions matching TRBD2. The germline CDR1 and CDR2 sequences are SEHNR and FQNEAQ (reference sequence). Losses at the gene ends were 5 bases for V and 5 bases for J; bases not matched to a gene: 5. The CDR3 consists of 16 residues. The CDR3 DNA reads as TGTGCCAGCAGCCCGGGACTAGCGGGAGGGCCCGAGACCCAGTACTTC. This sequence encodes CASSPGLAGGPETQYF. Supplemented by reference TRBV7-9 and TRBJ2-5, the full variable domain reads DTGVSQNPRHKITKRGQNVTFRCDPISEHNRLYWYRQTLGQGPEFLTYFQNEAQLEKSRLLSDRFSAERPKGSFSTLEIQRTEQGDSAMYLCASSPGLAGGPETQYFGPGTRLLVL.

The chain has TRBV23-1 and TRBJ1-5; the D is unclear. TRBV23-1 is reported as an ORF; its role is uncertain. This CDR3 region has 17 residues. V gave up 4 bases and J gave up 2 bases, with 18 bases separating them. The DNA of the CDR3 is TGCGCCAGCAGTCCACGCCGGAGATTTTCGCGCAATCAGCCCCAGCATTTT. Translation: CASSPRRRFSRNQPQHF.

The V and J genes are TRBV7-9 and TRBJ1-1; the D is unclear. There are 11 residues in the CDR3. CDR1 and CDR2 from the germline V gene are SEHNR and FQNEAQ (reference sequence). V lost 3 bases to trimming and J lost 4 bases, with 3 bases between them. CDR3 region: CASSLITEAFF. In DNA, the CDR3 is TGTGCCAGCAGCTTGATCACTGAAGCTTTCTTT.